This entry features one TCR beta chain sequence. Profiling relied on immunoSEQ multiplex PCR, and the TCRdb table lists in-frame clones only, not all of them. The table includes approximately 250,000 clones, about 87% detected once. This entry comes from a study of blood T cell repertoires in COVID-19. The receptor was isolated from a woman in her twenties or thirties with acute COVID-19. The sequencing sample was made of PBMCs or T cells enriched from blood (not recorded which).

The CDR3 bases are TGTGCCAGCAGCCAGCAGACAGGGAGCTCCTACAATGAGCAGTTCTTC. Translation gives CASSQQTGSSYNEQFF. V usage is TRBV4-2 and J usage is TRBJ2-1; 7 bases are shared with TRBD1. Trimming cost V 3 bases and J 0 bases; bases outside gene matches: 5. Germline values: CDR1 LGHNA, CDR2 YNFKEQ. The CDR3 has 16 residues.